These T cell receptor beta chains were read from a single sample in a study of early T cells in non-severe SARS-CoV-2 infection. TCRdb fed the 5' RACE reads into MiXCR, producing one record per CDR3 protein. The sample holds some 87,000 distinct CDR3 sequences, about 12% seen once. Sequenced material: whole blood. These receptors were collected from an adult who was a healthcare worker with PCR-confirmed SARS-CoV-2 infection or an uninfected control (not recorded which). Each CDR3 is given with its conserved first and last residue. The D gene is left open where the match is weak. Expanded clones are given a class, and other clones once, few, many or no size at all.

CDR3 protein: CASSLTGQGNYGYTF
CDR3 DNA: TGTGCCAGCAGCCTTACTGGACAGGGCAACTATGGCTACACCTTC
V gene: TRBV14
J gene: TRBJ1-2
clone size: many
D gene: TRBD1
CDR3 length: 15

CDR3 protein: CASSHSTGASDEQFF
CDR3 DNA: TGTGCCAGCAGCCACAGTACGGGAGCTAGCGATGAGCAGTTCTTC
V gene: TRBV5-4
J gene: TRBJ2-1
clone size: many
D gene: NA
CDR3 length: 15

CDR3 protein: CATSNSSYNEQFF
CDR3 DNA: TGCGCCACCTCCAATAGTAGTTACAATGAGCAGTTCTTC
V gene: TRBV10-1
J gene: TRBJ2-1
clone size: few
D gene: NA
CDR3 length: 13

CDR3 protein: CSAGGLADEQYF
CDR3 DNA: TGCAGTGCGGGGGGACTAGCGGACGAGCAGTACTTC
V gene: TRBV20-1
J gene: TRBJ2-7
clone size: many
D gene: TRBD2
CDR3 length: 12

CDR3 protein: CASSGQGRWGGELFF
CDR3 DNA: TGTGCCAGCAGTGGCCAGGGCAGATGGGGCGGGGAGCTGTTTTTT
V gene: TRBV2
J gene: TRBJ2-2
clone size: many
D gene: NA
CDR3 length: 15

CDR3 protein: CASSLPGQGNTGELFF
CDR3 DNA: TGTGCCAGCAGCCTACCGGGACAGGGGAACACCGGGGAGCTGTTTTTT
V gene: TRBV6-6
J gene: TRBJ2-2
clone size: many
D gene: TRBD1
CDR3 length: 16

CDR3 protein: CASSTQGGEYGYTF
CDR3 DNA: TGTGCCAGCAGTACTCAGGGAGGAGAGTATGGCTACACCTTC
V gene: TRBV12-3/TRBV12-4
J gene: TRBJ1-2
clone size: many
D gene: NA
CDR3 length: 14

CDR3 protein: CATTQGSERANTEAFF
CDR3 DNA: TGTGCCACCACCCAGGGTTCCGAAAGAGCGAACACTGAAGCTTTCTTT
V gene: TRBV5-5
J gene: TRBJ1-1
clone size: many
D gene: NA
CDR3 length: 16

CDR3 protein: CASSFSTGGALGEQYF
CDR3 DNA: TGCGCCAGCAGCTTCTCGACAGGGGGCGCCCTAGGGGAGCAGTACTTC
V gene: TRBV5-1
J gene: TRBJ2-7
clone size: NA
D gene: TRBD1
CDR3 length: 16

CDR3 protein: CSVESVNRGEQYF
CDR3 DNA: TGCAGCGTTGAGTCCGTCAACCGTGGCGAGCAGTACTTC
V gene: TRBV29-1
J gene: TRBJ2-7
clone size: few
D gene: NA
CDR3 length: 13

CDR3 protein: CASSASTGLSSYEQYF
CDR3 DNA: TGTGCCAGCAGCGCGTCGACAGGGCTAAGCTCCTACGAGCAGTACTTC
V gene: TRBV9
J gene: TRBJ2-7
clone size: NA
D gene: TRBD1
CDR3 length: 16

CDR3 protein: CSARGQGSGNQPQHF
CDR3 DNA: TGCAGTGCTAGAGGACAGGGGTCGGGCAATCAGCCCCAGCATTTT
V gene: TRBV20-1
J gene: TRBJ1-5
clone size: few
D gene: TRBD1
CDR3 length: 15

CDR3 protein: CASSSLALETQYF
CDR3 DNA: TGTGCCAGCAGCTCACTAGCGCTGGAGACCCAGTACTTC
V gene: TRBV5-4
J gene: TRBJ2-5
clone size: few
D gene: TRBD2
CDR3 length: 13

CDR3 protein: CAISDDPLDRGSEKLFF
CDR3 DNA: TGTGCCATCAGTGACGATCCCCTGGACAGGGGGAGTGAAAAACTGTTTTTT
V gene: TRBV10-3
J gene: TRBJ1-4
clone size: few
D gene: TRBD1
CDR3 length: 17

CDR3 protein: CASSSHKGTEAFF
CDR3 DNA: TGTGCCAGCAGTTCCCACAAAGGCACTGAAGCTTTCTTT
V gene: TRBV28
J gene: TRBJ1-1
clone size: NA
D gene: NA
CDR3 length: 13

CDR3 protein: CSVEWGQGRTEAFF
CDR3 DNA: TGCAGCGTTGAATGGGGACAGGGGAGGACTGAAGCTTTCTTT
V gene: TRBV29-1
J gene: TRBJ1-1
clone size: NA
D gene: TRBD1
CDR3 length: 14

CDR3 protein: CASSFGATNTEAFF
CDR3 DNA: TGTGCCAGCAGTTTTGGGGCTACGAACACTGAAGCTTTCTTT
V gene: TRBV12-3/TRBV12-4
J gene: TRBJ1-1
clone size: NA
D gene: NA
CDR3 length: 14

CDR3 protein: CASSDSGTLGDNEQFF
CDR3 DNA: TGTGCCAGCAGTGATTCCGGGACCCTGGGCGACAATGAGCAGTTCTTC
V gene: TRBV25-1
J gene: TRBJ2-1
clone size: many
D gene: NA
CDR3 length: 16

CDR3 protein: CASSDSDRGHGYTF
CDR3 DNA: TGTGCCAGCAGTGACTCTGACAGGGGGCACGGCTACACCTTC
V gene: TRBV6-6
J gene: TRBJ1-2
clone size: many
D gene: TRBD1
CDR3 length: 14

CDR3 protein: CASSLAGAGVTTGELFF
CDR3 DNA: TGTGCCAGCAGCTTAGCGGGAGCGGGAGTCACCACCGGGGAGCTGTTTTTT
V gene: TRBV7-6
J gene: TRBJ2-2
clone size: many
D gene: TRBD2
CDR3 length: 17

CDR3 protein: CASSSDRALWQPQHF
CDR3 DNA: TGTGCCAGCAGTTCGGACAGGGCGTTGTGGCAGCCCCAGCATTTT
V gene: TRBV6-2/TRBV6-3
J gene: TRBJ1-5
clone size: few
D gene: TRBD1
CDR3 length: 15

CDR3 protein: CASSYSHLDYGYTF
CDR3 DNA: TGTGCCAGCAGTTACTCACACTTAGATTATGGCTACACCTTC
V gene: TRBV6-5
J gene: TRBJ1-2
clone size: few
D gene: NA
CDR3 length: 14

CDR3 protein: CASSASGYNEQFF
CDR3 DNA: TGTGCCAGCAGCGCCTCCGGTTACAATGAGCAGTTCTTC
V gene: TRBV9
J gene: TRBJ2-1
clone size: many
D gene: NA
CDR3 length: 13

CDR3 protein: CASRREGTEAFF
CDR3 DNA: TGTGCCAGCAGGCGAGAGGGCACTGAAGCTTTCTTT
V gene: TRBV12-3/TRBV12-4
J gene: TRBJ1-1
clone size: many
D gene: NA
CDR3 length: 12

CDR3 protein: CASSARTGPNEKLFF
CDR3 DNA: TGTGCCAGCAGCGCGAGGACCGGACCTAATGAAAAACTGTTTTTT
V gene: TRBV9
J gene: TRBJ1-4
clone size: few
D gene: NA
CDR3 length: 15

CDR3 protein: CASSLESSRVIVYEQYF
CDR3 DNA: TGTGCCAGCAGCCTTGAGTCATCGCGGGTGATCGTCTACGAGCAGTACTTC
V gene: TRBV12-3/TRBV12-4
J gene: TRBJ2-7
clone size: many
D gene: NA
CDR3 length: 17

CDR3 protein: CSSRGPLPYGYTF
CDR3 DNA: TGCAGCAGCAGGGGCCCCCTCCCCTATGGCTACACCTTC
V gene: TRBV20-1
J gene: TRBJ1-2
clone size: many
D gene: NA
CDR3 length: 13

CDR3 protein: CASSPRSVDTQYF
CDR3 DNA: TGTGCCAGCAGTCCCCGGTCTGTAGATACGCAGTATTTT
V gene: TRBV28
J gene: TRBJ2-3
clone size: many
D gene: NA
CDR3 length: 13

CDR3 protein: CASSAWELRGNQPQHF
CDR3 DNA: TGTGCCAGTAGTGCATGGGAACTTCGGGGAAATCAGCCCCAGCATTTT
V gene: TRBV19
J gene: TRBJ1-5
clone size: many
D gene: NA
CDR3 length: 16

CDR3 protein: CASRLASGTETQYF
CDR3 DNA: TGTGCCAGCAGATTGGCTAGCGGGACAGAGACCCAGTACTTC
V gene: TRBV5-4
J gene: TRBJ2-5
clone size: few
D gene: TRBD2
CDR3 length: 14